This T cell receptor beta chain was captured by sequencing in a study of T-cell memory formation after mild COVID-19. TCRdb processed the 5' RACE reads anew with MiXCR; each CDR3 protein has one entry. The sample holds around 200,000 distinct CDR3 sequences; about a fifth are singletons and the top ten take under 25%. The germline CDR1 and CDR2 sequences are SGHVS and FNYEAQ. V dropped 4 bases and J dropped 3; count of bases not matched to a gene: 13. The CDR3 loop spans 17 amino acids. The chain joins TRBV7-6 to TRBJ2-5; TRBD2 matches at 8 bases. This clonotype originated in an adult woman who had mild COVID-19 (a few samples of this study predate the infection). Cell type and time point are not known. The specimen sequenced was PBMCs or a T cell subset sorted from them (not recorded which). CDR3 loop: CASSSSGGGGSEETQYF. CDR3 bases: TGTGCCAGCAGCTCCTCTGGGGGCGGGGGGTCTGAAGAGACCCAGTACTTC.